The source of this T cell receptor beta chain is a study of T cell changes during pregnancy in multiple sclerosis. CDR3 size: 15 residues. Profiling relied on immunoSEQ multiplex PCR, and the TCRdb table lists in-frame clones only, not all of them. Of roughly 54,000 clones in the sample, 92% are singletons; the top ten hold 0.6% to 0.7%. The sequenced sample was CD4+ T cells from peripheral blood mononuclear cells, obtained after pregnancy. The receptor was derived from a female donor with multiple sclerosis, enrolled in a pregnancy study. J is TRBJ1-3 and V is TRBV12-2. TRBV12-2 is classified as a pseudogene. The DNA of the CDR3 is TGTGCAAGTCGCTCCCGTACGGGATGGATAAACACCATATATTTT. Its translation is CASRSRTGWINTIYF.